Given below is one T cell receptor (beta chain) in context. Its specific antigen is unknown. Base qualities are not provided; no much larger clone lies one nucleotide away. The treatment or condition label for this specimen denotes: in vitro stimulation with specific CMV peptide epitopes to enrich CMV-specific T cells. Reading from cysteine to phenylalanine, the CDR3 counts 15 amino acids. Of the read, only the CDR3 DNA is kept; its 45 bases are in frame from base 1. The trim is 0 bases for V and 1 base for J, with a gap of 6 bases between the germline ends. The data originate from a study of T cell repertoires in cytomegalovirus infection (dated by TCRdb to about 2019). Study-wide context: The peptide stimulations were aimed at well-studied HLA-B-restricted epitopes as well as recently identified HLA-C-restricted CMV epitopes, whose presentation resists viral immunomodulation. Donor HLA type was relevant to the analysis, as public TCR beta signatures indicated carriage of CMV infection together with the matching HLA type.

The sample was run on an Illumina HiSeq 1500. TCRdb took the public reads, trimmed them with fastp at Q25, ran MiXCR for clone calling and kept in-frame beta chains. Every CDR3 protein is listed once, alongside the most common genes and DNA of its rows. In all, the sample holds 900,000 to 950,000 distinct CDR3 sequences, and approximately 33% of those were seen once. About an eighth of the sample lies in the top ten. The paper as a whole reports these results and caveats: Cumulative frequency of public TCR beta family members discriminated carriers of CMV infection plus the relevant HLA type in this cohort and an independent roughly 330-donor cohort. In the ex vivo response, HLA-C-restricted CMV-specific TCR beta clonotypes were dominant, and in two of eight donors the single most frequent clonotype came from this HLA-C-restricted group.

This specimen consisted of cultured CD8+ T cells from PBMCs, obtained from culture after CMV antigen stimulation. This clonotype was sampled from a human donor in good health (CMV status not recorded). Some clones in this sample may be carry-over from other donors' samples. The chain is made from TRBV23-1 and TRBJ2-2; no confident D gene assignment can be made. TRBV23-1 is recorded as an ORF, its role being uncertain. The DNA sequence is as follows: TGCGCCAGCAGTCAATCGTCGAGGAACACCGGGGAGCTGTTTTTT. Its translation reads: CASSQSSRNTGELFF.